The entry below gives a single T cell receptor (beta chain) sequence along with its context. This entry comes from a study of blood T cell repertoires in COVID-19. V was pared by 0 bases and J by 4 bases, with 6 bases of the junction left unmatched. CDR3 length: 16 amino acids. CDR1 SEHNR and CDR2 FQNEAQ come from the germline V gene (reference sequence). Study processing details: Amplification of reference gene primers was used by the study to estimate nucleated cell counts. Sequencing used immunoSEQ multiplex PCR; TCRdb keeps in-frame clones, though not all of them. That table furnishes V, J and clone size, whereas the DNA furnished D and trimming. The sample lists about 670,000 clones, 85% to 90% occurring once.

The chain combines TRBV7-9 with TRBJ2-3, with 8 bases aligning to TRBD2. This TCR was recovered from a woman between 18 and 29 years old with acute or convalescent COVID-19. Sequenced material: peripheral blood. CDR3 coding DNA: TGTGCCAGCAGCTTAGCACCCAGCGGGGGCTCAGATACGCAGTATTTT. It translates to CASSLAPSGGSDTQYF.